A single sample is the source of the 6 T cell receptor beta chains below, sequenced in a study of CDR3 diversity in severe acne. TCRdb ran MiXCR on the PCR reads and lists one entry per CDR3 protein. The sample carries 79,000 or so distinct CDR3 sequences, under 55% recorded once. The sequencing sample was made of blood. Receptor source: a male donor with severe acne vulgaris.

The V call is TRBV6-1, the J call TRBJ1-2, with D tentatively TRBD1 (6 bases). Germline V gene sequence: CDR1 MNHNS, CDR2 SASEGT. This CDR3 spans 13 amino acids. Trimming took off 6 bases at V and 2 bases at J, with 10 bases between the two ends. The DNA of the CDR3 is TGTGCCAGCAGGTTACAGGGAAACTATGGCTACACCTTC. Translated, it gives CASRLQGNYGYTF.

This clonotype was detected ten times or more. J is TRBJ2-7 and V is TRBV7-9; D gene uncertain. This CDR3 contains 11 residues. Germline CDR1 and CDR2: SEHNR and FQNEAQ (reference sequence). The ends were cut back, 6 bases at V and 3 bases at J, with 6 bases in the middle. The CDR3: CASSFDYEQYV. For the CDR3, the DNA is TGTGCCAGCAGTTTTGACTACGAGCAGTACGTC.

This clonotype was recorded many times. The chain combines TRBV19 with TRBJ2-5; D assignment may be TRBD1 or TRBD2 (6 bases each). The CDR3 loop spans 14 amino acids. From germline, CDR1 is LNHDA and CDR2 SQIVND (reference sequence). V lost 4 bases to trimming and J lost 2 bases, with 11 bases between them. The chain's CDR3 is CASSKGGLQETQYF. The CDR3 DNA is TGTGCCAGTAGTAAGGGGGGTTTGCAAGAGACCCAGTACTTC.

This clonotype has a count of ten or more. The CDR3 DNA reads as TGTGCCAGCAGTACAGGGGTCCCATCCTACGAGCAGTACTTC. This translates into CASSTGVPSYEQYF. J is TRBJ2-7 and V is TRBV2; 7 positions agree with TRBD1. Germline CDR1 SNHLY, CDR2 FYNNEI. The junction had 5 bases not matched to a gene; V was cut back by 5 bases and J by 1 base. This CDR3 contains 14 residues.

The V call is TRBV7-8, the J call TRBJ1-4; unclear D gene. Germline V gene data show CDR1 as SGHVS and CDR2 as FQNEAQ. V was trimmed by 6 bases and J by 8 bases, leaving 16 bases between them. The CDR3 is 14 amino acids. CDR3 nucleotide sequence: TGTGCCAGCAGTCCCGGGGAGGGTTGGGAAAAACTGTTTTTT. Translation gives CASSPGEGWEKLFF.

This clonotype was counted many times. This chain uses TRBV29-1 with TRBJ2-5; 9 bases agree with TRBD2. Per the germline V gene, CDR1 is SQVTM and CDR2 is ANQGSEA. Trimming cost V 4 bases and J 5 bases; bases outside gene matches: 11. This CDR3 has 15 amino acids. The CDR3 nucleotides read TGCAGCGTTGGAATAGGGCTAGCGGGGAGGGAGACCCAGTACTTC. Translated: CSVGIGLAGRETQYF.